This is a list of T cell receptor beta chains from one sample in a study of blood T cell repertoires in COVID-19. Assay: immunoSEQ multiplex PCR; the TCRdb copy retains only in-frame clones and omits some. The sample holds roughly 30,000 clones, over 75% seen once. The material sequenced was peripheral blood. The receptors here all came from a man in his fifties or sixties with COVID-19, enrolled during active disease. The CDR3 runs from the conserved cysteine through the conserved F or W. D genes are given only for firm matches. Size is stated for part of the rows, as once, few or many counts, or as a class when the clone is expanded.

J gene: TRBJ2-1
clone size: NA
V gene: TRBV5-1
D gene: TRBD2
CDR3 protein: CASSLDSGGYPYNEQFF
CDR3 DNA: TGCGCCAGCAGCTTGGATTCGGGAGGGTACCCCTACAATGAGCAGTTCTTC

J gene: TRBJ2-7
clone size: NA
V gene: TRBV11-3
D gene: TRBD2
CDR3 protein: CASSLEAGVYEQYF
CDR3 DNA: TGTGCCAGCAGCCTGGAGGCGGGAGTGTACGAGCAGTACTTC

J gene: TRBJ1-5
clone size: NA
V gene: TRBV19
D gene: NA
CDR3 protein: CASRTGGVQPQHF
CDR3 DNA: TGTGCCAGCAGAACGGGGGGCGTTCAGCCCCAGCATTTT

J gene: TRBJ1-2
clone size: NA
V gene: TRBV27
D gene: TRBD1
CDR3 protein: CASSLSRDRDNYGYTF
CDR3 DNA: TGTGCCAGCAGTCTTTCTCGGGACAGGGATAACTATGGCTACACCTTC

J gene: TRBJ2-7
clone size: NA
V gene: TRBV5-1
D gene: TRBD1
CDR3 protein: CASSLGAGQGAYEQYF
CDR3 DNA: TGCGCCAGCAGCTTGGGGGCGGGACAGGGGGCCTACGAGCAGTACTTC

J gene: TRBJ1-1
clone size: NA
V gene: TRBV29-1
D gene: NA
CDR3 protein: CSVNSNTEAFF
CDR3 DNA: TGCAGCGTTAACAGCAACACTGAAGCTTTCTTT

J gene: TRBJ2-5
clone size: NA
V gene: TRBV30
D gene: NA
CDR3 protein: CAWSRGQETQYF
CDR3 DNA: TGTGCCTGGAGTCGAGGCCAAGAGACCCAGTACTTC

J gene: TRBJ1-1
clone size: NA
V gene: TRBV6-5
D gene: NA
CDR3 protein: CASRVSKNTEAFF
CDR3 DNA: TGTGCCAGCAGGGTGAGCAAGAACACTGAAGCTTTCTTT

J gene: TRBJ2-1
clone size: NA
V gene: TRBV5-1
D gene: TRBD2
CDR3 protein: CASSLQPSGVYNEQFF
CDR3 DNA: TGCGCCAGCAGCTTGCAGCCTAGCGGGGTCTACAATGAGCAGTTCTTC

J gene: TRBJ2-1
clone size: NA
V gene: TRBV19
D gene: NA
CDR3 protein: CASSIRIYNEQFF
CDR3 DNA: TGTGCCAGTAGTATCAGGATTTACAATGAGCAGTTCTTC

J gene: TRBJ1-2
clone size: NA
V gene: TRBV28
D gene: NA
CDR3 protein: CASSFKRSWSF
CDR3 DNA: TGTGCCAGCAGTTTTAAACGGTCTTGGTCCTTC

J gene: TRBJ2-2
clone size: NA
V gene: TRBV6-5
D gene: NA
CDR3 protein: CASVLNTGELFF
CDR3 DNA: TGTGCCAGCGTTCTAAACACCGGGGAGCTGTTTTTT

J gene: TRBJ2-3
clone size: NA
V gene: TRBV3-1/TRBV3-2
D gene: NA
CDR3 protein: CASSQGLGDRIDTQYF
CDR3 DNA: TGTGCCAGCAGCCAAGGGTTGGGTGACAGGATAGATACGCAGTATTTT

J gene: TRBJ1-1
clone size: few
V gene: TRBV27
D gene: TRBD1
CDR3 protein: CASSPQGVNAMNTEAFF
CDR3 DNA: TGTGCCAGCAGTCCGCAGGGGGTTAATGCGATGAACACTGAAGCTTTCTTT

J gene: TRBJ1-6
clone size: NA
V gene: TRBV11-2
D gene: NA
CDR3 protein: CASSWALGASPGDSPLHF
CDR3 DNA: TGTGCCAGCAGCTGGGCTTTGGGAGCTTCCCCGGGGGATTCACCCCTCCACTTT

J gene: TRBJ1-2
clone size: NA
V gene: TRBV21-1
D gene: NA
CDR3 protein: CASSTNRKLSSPAYYGYTF
CDR3 DNA: TGTGCCAGCAGCACCAATCGAAAACTGAGCTCCCCTGCCTACTATGGCTACACCTTC

J gene: TRBJ2-2
clone size: NA
V gene: TRBV11-2
D gene: NA
CDR3 protein: CASTPDTGELFF
CDR3 DNA: TGTGCCAGCACCCCAGACACCGGGGAGCTGTTTTTT

J gene: TRBJ1-1
clone size: NA
V gene: TRBV9
D gene: TRBD1
CDR3 protein: CASSAPTGTGLNTEAFF
CDR3 DNA: TGTGCCAGCAGCGCCCCAACCGGGACAGGGCTTAACACTGAAGCTTTCTTT